The clone carrying this T cell receptor beta chain was recorded many times. Its cognate antigen is unknown. This entry belongs to a study of identical twins. Points from the study as a whole: For monozygotic twins, models underestimated out-of-frame TCR alpha sharing. Memory repertoires showed no such pattern, whereas abundant cord blood beta clonotypes carried fewer insertions. Surplus twin overlap in beta out-of-frame sequences was less pronounced.

The CDR3 has 15 amino acids. Trimming pared 7 bases from V and 4 bases from J, leaving 18 bases between. Germline CDR1 MNHEY, CDR2 SMNVEV (reference sequence). TCRdb re-called the 5' RACE reads through MiXCR, storing one row per CDR3 protein. The repertoire holds 450,000 or so distinct CDR3 sequences, with less than 20% as singletons. There were only healthy Caucasians among the donors. This clonotype was sampled from a man aged 45-60 years in good health. Sequenced input: naive T cells sorted from blood. The rearrangement joins TRBV27 to TRBJ2-3, with D uncertain. The CDR3 coding sequence is TGTGCCAGCACCCTCAAGTGGGTGGTACCAGATACGCAGTATTTT. Protein: CASTLKWVVPDTQYF.